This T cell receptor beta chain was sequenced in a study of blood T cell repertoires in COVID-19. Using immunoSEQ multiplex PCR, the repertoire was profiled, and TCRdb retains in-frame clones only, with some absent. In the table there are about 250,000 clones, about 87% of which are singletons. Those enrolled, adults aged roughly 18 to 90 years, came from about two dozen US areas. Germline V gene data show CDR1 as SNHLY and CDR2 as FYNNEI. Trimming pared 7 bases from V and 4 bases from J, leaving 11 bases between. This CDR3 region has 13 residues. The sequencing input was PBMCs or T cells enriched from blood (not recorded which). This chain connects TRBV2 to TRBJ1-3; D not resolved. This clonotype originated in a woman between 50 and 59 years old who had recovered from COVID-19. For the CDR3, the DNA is TGTGCCAGCACTTTAACATACGGAAACACCATATATTTT. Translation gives CASTLTYGNTIYF.